This T cell receptor beta chain was documented in a study of T-cell memory formation after mild COVID-19. Whole-study context: TCR clusters were largely donor specific.

The sample holds many counts of this clonotype. The antigen remains undetermined. Study outcomes and limitations: Clones shrinking from day 15 to 85 showed even CD4/CD8 mixes; later expanders tilted CD4+.

5'RACE with constant-segment primers built TCRalpha and TCRbeta cDNA libraries with UMIs. A single record per CDR3 protein comes from TCRdb applying MiXCR to the 5' RACE reads. The sample has more than 25,000 distinct CDR3 sequences, about 15% seen once; the top ten hold around 1.4%. Germline assignment: CDR1 SGHVS and CDR2 FQNEAQ. The CDR3 sequence is 17 residues long. Between the trimmed V and J ends, which lost 0 bases and 4 bases, there was a span of 13 bases. The sequencing input was PBMCs or a T cell subset sorted from them (not recorded which). V gene TRBV7-8 combines with J gene TRBJ1-6; D ambiguous. This TCR was sampled from an adult who had mild COVID-19 (a few samples of this study predate the infection). Cell type and time point are not known. The CDR3 reads CASSLASRGTYNSPLHF. For the CDR3, the DNA is TGTGCCAGCAGCTTAGCGAGCCGGGGAACTTATAATTCACCCCTCCACTTT. The full variable domain, completed using reference TRBV7-8 and TRBJ1-6, is GAGVSQSPRYKVAKRGQDVALRCDPISGHVSLFWYQQALGQGPEFLTYFQNEAQLDKSGLPSDRFFAERPEGSVSTLKIQRTQQEDSAVYLCASSLASRGTYNSPLHFGNGTRLTVT.